The source of this TCR beta chain is a study of regulatory T cells in long-lasting Graves disease. Study results and caveats: Analyses excluded thyroid tissue, covering peripheral blood alone.

Time point: newly diagnosed GD, antithyroid drugs for less than 3 months. With RNA extracted from PBMCs as input, the TCR library was made. iRepertoire HTBI primers and Arm-PCR of CDR3 regions built TCR beta libraries. TCRdb called the multiplex PCR reads again in MiXCR, with one record for every CDR3 protein. The repertoire consists of 350,000 to 450,000 distinct CDR3 sequences, with 15% occurring once and the leading ten covering 15% to 20%. This clonotype was observed many times. The antigen remains undetermined. Germline CDR1 and CDR2: DFQATT and SNEGSKA (reference sequence). This CDR3 is 11 amino acids long. The V and J ends lost 7 bases and 5 bases respectively, with 11 bases between them. These data were also filed under a second study, of T cells in Graves' hyperthyroidism and ophthalmopathy. That work contributes: Recently diagnosed hyperthyroidism of less than 2 months' duration affected patients aged 18 to 65. The HTBI primer set was used in a first-round RT-PCR of the TCR CDR3.

The rearrangement links TRBV20-1 to TRBJ2-5; possibly TRBD1 or TRBD2 for D (6 bases each). The receptor was isolated from a woman aged 30 to 39 with Graves disease. The sample was peripheral blood mononuclear cells (PBMCs), taken at new diagnosis, from a patient treated with antithyroid drugs. The CDR3 here is CSGGADETQYF. CDR3 bases: TGCAGTGGGGGGGCGGACGAGACCCAGTACTTC.